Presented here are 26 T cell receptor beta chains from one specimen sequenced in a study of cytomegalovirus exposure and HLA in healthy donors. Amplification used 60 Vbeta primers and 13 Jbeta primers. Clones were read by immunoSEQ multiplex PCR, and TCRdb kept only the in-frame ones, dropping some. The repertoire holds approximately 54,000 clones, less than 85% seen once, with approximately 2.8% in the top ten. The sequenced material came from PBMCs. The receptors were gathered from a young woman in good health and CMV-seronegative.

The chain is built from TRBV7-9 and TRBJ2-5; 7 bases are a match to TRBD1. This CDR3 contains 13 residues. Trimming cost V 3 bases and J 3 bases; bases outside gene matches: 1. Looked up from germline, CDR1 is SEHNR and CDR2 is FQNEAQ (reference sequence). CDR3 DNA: TGTGCCAGCAGCTTGCAGGGGGAAGAGACCCAGTACTTC. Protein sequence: CASSLQGEETQYF.

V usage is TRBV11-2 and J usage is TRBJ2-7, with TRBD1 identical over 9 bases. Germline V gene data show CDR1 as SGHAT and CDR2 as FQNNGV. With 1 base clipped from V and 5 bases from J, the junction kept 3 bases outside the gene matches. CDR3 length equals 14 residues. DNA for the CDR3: TGTGCCAGCAGCTTAGCTGGACAGGGGCACGAGCAGTACTTC. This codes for CASSLAGQGHEQYF.

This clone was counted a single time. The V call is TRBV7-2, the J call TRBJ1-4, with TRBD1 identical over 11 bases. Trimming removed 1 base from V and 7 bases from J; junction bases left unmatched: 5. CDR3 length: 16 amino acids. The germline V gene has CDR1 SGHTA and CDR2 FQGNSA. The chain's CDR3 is CASSLGWGQGGEKLFF. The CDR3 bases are TGTGCCAGCAGCTTAGGATGGGGACAGGGGGGTGAAAAACTGTTTTTT.

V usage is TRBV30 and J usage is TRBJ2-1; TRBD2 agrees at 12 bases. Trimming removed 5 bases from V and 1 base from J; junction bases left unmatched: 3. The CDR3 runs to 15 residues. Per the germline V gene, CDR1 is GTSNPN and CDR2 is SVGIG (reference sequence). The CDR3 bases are TGTGCCTGGCGACTAGCGGGAGTATCCTACAATGAGCAGTTCTTC. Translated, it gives CAWRLAGVSYNEQFF.

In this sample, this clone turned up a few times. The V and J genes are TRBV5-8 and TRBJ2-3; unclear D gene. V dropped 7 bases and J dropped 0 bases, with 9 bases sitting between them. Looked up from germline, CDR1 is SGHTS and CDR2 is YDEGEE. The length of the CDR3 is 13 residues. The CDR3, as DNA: TGTGCCAGCCCGTCCAGGAGCACAGATACGCAGTATTTT. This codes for CASPSRSTDTQYF.

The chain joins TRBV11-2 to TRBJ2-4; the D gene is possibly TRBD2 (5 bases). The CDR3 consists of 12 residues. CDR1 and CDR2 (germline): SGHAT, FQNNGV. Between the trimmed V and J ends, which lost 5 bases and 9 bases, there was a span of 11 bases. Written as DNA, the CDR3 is TGTGCCAGCAGCGGACTCGAGGGCATTCAGTACTTC. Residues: CASSGLEGIQYF.

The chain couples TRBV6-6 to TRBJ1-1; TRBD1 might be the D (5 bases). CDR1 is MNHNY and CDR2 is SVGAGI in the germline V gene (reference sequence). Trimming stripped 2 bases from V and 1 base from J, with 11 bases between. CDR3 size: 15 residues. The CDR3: CASSYVGTGNTEAFF. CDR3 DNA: TGTGCCAGCAGTTACGTGGGTACAGGGAACACTGAAGCTTTCTTT.

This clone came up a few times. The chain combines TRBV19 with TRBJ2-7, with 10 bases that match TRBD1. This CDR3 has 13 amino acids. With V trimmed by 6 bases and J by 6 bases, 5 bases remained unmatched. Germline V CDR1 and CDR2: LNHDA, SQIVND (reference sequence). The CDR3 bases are TGTGCCAGTAGAGGAAGGGACAGGGGCGAGCAGTACTTC. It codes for CASRGRDRGEQYF.

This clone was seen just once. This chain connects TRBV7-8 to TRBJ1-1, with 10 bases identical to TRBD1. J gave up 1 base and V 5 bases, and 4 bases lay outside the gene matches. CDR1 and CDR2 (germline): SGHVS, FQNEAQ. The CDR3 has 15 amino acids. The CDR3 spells CASSARTGGNTEAFF. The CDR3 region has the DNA TGTGCCAGCAGCGCCCGGACAGGGGGGAACACTGAAGCTTTCTTT.

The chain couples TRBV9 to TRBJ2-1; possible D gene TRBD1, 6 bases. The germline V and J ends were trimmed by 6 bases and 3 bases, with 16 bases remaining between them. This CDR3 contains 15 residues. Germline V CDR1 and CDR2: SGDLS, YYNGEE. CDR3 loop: CASTLQGRVYNEQFF. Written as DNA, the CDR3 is TGTGCCAGCACCCTACAGGGTAGAGTCTACAATGAGCAGTTCTTC.

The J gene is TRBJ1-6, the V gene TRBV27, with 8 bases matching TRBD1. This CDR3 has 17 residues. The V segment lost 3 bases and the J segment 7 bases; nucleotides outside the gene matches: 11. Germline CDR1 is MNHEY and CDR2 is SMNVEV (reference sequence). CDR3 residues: CASSFGRAGGKNSPLHF. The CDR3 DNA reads TGTGCCAGCAGTTTCGGTAGGGCAGGGGGCAAGAATTCACCCCTCCACTTT.

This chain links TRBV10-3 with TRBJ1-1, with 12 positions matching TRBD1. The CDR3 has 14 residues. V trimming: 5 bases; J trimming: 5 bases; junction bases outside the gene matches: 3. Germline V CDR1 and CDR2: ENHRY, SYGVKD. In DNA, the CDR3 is TGTGCCATCAGTCGGGACAGGGGGCCGACTGAAGCTTTCTTT. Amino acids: CAISRDRGPTEAFF.

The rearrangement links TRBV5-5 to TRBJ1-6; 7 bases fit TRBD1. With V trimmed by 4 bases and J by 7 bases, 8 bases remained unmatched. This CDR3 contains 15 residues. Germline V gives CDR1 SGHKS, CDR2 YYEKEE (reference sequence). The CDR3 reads CASSTLTGKNSPLHF. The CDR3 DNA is TGTGCCAGCAGCACCCTGACAGGGAAGAATTCACCCCTCCACTTT.

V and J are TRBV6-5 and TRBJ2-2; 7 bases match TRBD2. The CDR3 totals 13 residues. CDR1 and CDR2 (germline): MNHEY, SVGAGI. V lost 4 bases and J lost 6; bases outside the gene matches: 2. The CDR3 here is CASSFREAGELFF. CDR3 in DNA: TGTGCCAGCAGTTTCCGGGAGGCCGGGGAGCTGTTTTTT.

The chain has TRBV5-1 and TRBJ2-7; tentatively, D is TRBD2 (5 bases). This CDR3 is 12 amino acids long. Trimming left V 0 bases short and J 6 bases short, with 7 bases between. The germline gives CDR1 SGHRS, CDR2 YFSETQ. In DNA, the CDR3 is TGCGCCAGCAGCTTGGCGAGGGCCGAGCAGTACTTC. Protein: CASSLARAEQYF.

The CDR3: CAISATGEWGYTF. The CDR3 DNA is TGTGCCATCAGTGCGACAGGGGAATGGGGCTACACCTTC. V usage is TRBV10-3 and J usage is TRBJ1-2; TRBD1 matches at 8 bases. The CDR3 has 13 amino acids. V shed 4 bases, J shed 8 bases, and the junction held 6 bases outside the gene matches. Germline loops: CDR1 ENHRY, CDR2 SYGVKD.

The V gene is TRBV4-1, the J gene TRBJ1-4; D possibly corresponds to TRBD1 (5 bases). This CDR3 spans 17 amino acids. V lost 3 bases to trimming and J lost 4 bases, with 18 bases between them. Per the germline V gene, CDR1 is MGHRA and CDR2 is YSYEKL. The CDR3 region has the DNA TGCGCCAGCAGCCACGGCCGGGGGGGGACCTTTAATGAAAAACTGTTTTTT. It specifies CASSHGRGGTFNEKLFF.

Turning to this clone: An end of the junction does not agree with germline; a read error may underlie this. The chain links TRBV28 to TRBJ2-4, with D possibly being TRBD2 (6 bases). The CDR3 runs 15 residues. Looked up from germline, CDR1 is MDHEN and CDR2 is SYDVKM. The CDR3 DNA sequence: TGTGCCCTTTATTCCGGCTTACTAGCCAAAAACAGTCAGTACTTC. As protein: CALYSGLLAKNSQYF.

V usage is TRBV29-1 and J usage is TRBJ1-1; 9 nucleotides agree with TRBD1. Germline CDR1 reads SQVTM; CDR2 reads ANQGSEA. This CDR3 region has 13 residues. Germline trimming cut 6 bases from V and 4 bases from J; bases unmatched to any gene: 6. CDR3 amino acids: CSVEGQGGTEAFF. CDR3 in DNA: TGCAGCGTGGAGGGACAGGGCGGCACTGAAGCTTTCTTT.

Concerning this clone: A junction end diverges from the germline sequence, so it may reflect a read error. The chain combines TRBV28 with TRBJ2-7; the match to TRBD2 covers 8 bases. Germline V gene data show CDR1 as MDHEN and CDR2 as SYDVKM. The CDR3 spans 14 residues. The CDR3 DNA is TGTACCAGCTTTACTAGCGGAGGCCCCTACGAGCAGTACTTC. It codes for CTSFTSGGPYEQYF. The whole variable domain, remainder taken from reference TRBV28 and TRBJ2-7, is DVKVTQSSRYLVKRTGEKVFLECVQDMDHENMFWYRQDPGLGLRLIYFSYDVKMKEKGDIPEGYSVSREKKERFSLILESASTNQTSMYLCTSFTSGGPYEQYFGPGTRLTVT.

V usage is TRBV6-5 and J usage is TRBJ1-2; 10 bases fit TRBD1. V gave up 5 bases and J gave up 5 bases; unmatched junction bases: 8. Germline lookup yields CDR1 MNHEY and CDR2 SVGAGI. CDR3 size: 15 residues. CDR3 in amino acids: CASSSPGQGKYGYTF. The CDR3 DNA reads TGTGCCAGCAGTAGTCCGGGACAGGGGAAGTATGGCTACACCTTC.

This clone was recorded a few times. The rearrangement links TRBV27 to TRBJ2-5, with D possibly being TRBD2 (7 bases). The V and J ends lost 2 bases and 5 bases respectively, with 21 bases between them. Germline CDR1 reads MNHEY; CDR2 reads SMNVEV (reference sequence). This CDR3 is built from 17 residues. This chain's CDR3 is CASSLGPGASGRETQYF. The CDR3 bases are TGTGCCAGCAGTTTAGGCCCGGGGGCTAGCGGTCGCGAGACCCAGTACTTC.

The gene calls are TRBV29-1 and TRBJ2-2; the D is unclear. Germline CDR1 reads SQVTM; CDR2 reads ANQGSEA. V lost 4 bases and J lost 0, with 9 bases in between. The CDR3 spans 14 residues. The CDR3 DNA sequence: TGCAGCGTTGTTCCAGGTCCGAACACCGGGGAGCTGTTTTTT. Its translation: CSVVPGPNTGELFF.

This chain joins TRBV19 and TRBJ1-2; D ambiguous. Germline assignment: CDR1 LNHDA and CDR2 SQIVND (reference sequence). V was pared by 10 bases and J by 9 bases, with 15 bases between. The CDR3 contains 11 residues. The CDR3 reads CATSEVQRYTF. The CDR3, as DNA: TGTGCCACCTCCGAGGTTCAGCGCTACACCTTC.

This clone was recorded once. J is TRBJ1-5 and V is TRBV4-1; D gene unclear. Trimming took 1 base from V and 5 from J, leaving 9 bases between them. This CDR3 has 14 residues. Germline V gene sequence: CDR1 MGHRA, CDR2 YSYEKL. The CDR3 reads CASSQGIGDQPQHF. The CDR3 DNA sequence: TGCGCCAGCAGCCAAGGGATCGGGGATCAGCCCCAGCATTTT.

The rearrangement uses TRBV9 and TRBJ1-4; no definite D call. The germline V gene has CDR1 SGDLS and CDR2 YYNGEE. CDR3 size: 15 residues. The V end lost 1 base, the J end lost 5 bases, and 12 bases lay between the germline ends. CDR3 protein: CASSVYGSTNEKLFF. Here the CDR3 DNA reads TGTGCCAGCAGCGTATATGGGAGTACGAATGAAAAACTGTTTTTT. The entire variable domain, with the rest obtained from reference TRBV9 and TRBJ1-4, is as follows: DSGVTQTPKHLITATGQRVTLRCSPRSGDLSVYWYQQSLDQGLQFLIQYYNGEERAKGNILERFSAQQFPDLHSELNLSSLELGDSALYFCASSVYGSTNEKLFFGSGTQLSVL.